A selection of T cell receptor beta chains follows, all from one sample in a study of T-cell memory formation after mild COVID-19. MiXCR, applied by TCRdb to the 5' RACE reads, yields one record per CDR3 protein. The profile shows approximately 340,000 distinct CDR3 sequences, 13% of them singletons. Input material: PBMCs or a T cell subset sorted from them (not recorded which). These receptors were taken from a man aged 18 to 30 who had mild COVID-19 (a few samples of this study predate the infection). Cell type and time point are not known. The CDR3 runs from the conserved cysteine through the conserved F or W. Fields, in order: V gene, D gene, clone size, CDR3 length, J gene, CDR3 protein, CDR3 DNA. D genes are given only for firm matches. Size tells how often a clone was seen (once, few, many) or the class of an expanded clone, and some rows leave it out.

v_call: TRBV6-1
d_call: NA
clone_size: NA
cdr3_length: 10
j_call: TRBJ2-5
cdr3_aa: CASSEGGKYF
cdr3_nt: TGTGCCAGCAGTGAGGGTGGAAAGTACTTC

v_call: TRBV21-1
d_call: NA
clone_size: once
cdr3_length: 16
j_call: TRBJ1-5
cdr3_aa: CARQGSLARLGQPQHF
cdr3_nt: TGTGCCAGACAGGGGAGTCTGGCCCGGTTGGGTCAGCCCCAGCATTTT

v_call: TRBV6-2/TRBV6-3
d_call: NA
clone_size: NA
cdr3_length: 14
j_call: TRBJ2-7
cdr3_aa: CASSPSSLGYEQYF
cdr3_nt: TGTGCCAGCAGTCCTTCGTCACTGGGCTACGAGCAGTACTTC

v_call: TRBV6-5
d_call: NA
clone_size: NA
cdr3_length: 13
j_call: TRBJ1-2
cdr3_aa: CASKGRLANGYTF
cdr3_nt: TGTGCCAGCAAAGGTCGCCTAGCCAACGGCTACACCTTC

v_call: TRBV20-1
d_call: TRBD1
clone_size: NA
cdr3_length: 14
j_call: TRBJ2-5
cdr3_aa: CSASYTSGGSAQYF
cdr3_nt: TGCAGTGCTAGTTACACCTCAGGGGGCTCGGCCCAGTACTTC

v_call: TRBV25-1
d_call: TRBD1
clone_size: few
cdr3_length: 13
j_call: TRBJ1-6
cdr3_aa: CASNRGRNSPLHF
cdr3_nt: TGTGCCAGCAACAGGGGGCGAAATTCACCCCTCCACTTT

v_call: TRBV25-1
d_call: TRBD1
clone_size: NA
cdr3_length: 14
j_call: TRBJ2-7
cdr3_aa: CASSRDRGLSKQYF
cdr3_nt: TGTGCCAGCAGCCGGGACAGGGGTTTATCAAAGCAGTACTTC

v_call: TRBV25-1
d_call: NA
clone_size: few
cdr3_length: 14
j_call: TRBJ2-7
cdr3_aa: CASSDLGGSDEQYF
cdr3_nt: TGTGCCAGCAGTGACTTAGGGGGGAGCGACGAGCAGTACTTC

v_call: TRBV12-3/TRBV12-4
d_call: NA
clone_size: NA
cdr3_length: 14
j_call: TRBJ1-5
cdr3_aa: CASSLTDPNQPQHF
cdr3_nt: TGTGCCAGCAGTTTGACGGACCCCAATCAGCCCCAGCATTTT

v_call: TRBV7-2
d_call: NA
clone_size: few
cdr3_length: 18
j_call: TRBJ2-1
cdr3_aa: CASRSLGNKESSYNEQFF
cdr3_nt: TGTGCCAGCCGCTCGTTGGGCAACAAGGAGAGCTCCTACAATGAGCAGTTCTTC

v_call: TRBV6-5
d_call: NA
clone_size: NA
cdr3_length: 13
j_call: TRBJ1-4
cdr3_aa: CASSTRPHEKLFF
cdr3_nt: TGTGCCAGCAGCACTAGACCGCATGAAAAACTGTTTTTT

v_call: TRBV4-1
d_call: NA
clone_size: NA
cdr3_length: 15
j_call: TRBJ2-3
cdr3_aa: CASSQEGVVADTQYF
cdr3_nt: TGCGCCAGCAGCCAAGAGGGGGTGGTTGCAGATACGCAGTATTTT

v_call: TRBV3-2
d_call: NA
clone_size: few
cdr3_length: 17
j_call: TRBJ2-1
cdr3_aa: CASSQGFGTGGLREQFF
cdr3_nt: TGTGCCAGCAGCCAAGGGTTCGGGACAGGGGGATTGAGGGAGCAGTTCTTC

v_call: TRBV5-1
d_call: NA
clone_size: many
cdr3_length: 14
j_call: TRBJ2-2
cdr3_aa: CASSFADPFGELFF
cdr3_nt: TGCGCCAGCAGCTTCGCGGACCCGTTCGGGGAGCTGTTTTTT

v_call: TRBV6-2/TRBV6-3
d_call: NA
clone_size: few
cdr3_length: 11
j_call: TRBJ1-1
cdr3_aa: CATSALTEAFF
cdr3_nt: TGTGCCACTTCAGCCCTCACTGAAGCTTTCTTT

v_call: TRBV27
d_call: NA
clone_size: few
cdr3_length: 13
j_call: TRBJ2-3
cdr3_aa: CASSPRGGTTQYF
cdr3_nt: TGTGCCAGCAGTCCACGGGGAGGGACAACGCAGTATTTT